The 29 T cell receptor beta chains below were found in one sample sequenced in a study of Ad26.COV2.S vaccination and SARS-CoV-2 variants. Libraries were prepared by immunoSEQ multiplex PCR; TCRdb keeps only in-frame clonotypes and omits some of them. Among around 450,000 clones, about nine tenths were seen once, and the ten largest hold roughly 4.3%. As for treatment: around 19 received Ad26.COV2.S at low or high dose, single or two shots; 5 received placebo; per-sample allocation not given. Each sample was drawn 63 days after the first injection (of vaccine or placebo). The specimen was peripheral blood, collected in a trial of Ad26.COV2.S vaccine versus placebo. The receptor set was obtained from a person aged 18-60 years who received the Ad26.COV2.S COVID-19 vaccine or a placebo.

The gene calls are TRBV10-3 and TRBJ1-2, with a weak D call TRBD1 (6 bases). With 5 bases removed from V and 0 bases from J, the gap between germline ends came to 7 bases. Germline values: CDR1 ENHRY, CDR2 SYGVKD. The CDR3 length is 13 residues. This CDR3 is CAISYRANYGYTF. CDR3 bases: TGTGCCATCAGTTACAGGGCTAACTATGGCTACACCTTC.

This clone was counted between two and nine times. The chain recombines TRBV19 with TRBJ1-5; 8 bases align to TRBD1. CDR1 and CDR2 (germline): LNHDA, SQIVND (reference sequence). The CDR3 is 15 residues long. J was trimmed by 7 bases and V by 2 bases; bases with no gene match: 7. The CDR3 DNA follows: TGTGCCAGTAGTATAACGGGGACAGGCAGCCAGCCCCAGCATTTT. Translated: CASSITGTGSQPQHF.

For the CDR3, the DNA is TGTGCCAGCAGTGAGGCAAGGGGCACGCAGTATTTT. This sequence encodes CASSEARGTQYF. V and J are TRBV2 and TRBJ2-3; tentatively, D is TRBD1 (5 bases). Looked up from germline, CDR1 is SNHLY and CDR2 is FYNNEI. Trimming removed 3 bases from V and 9 bases from J, with 10 bases in between. The length of the CDR3 is 12 residues.

Here the CDR3 DNA reads TGTGCCAGCAGCGTAGCCGGGACTAGGCAAGAGACCCAGTACTTC. Translated, it gives CASSVAGTRQETQYF. The gene calls are TRBV9 and TRBJ2-5; 8 bases match TRBD2. J gave up 2 bases and V 0 bases, and 3 bases lay outside the gene matches. The CDR3 extends over 15 amino acids. Germline values: CDR1 SGDLS, CDR2 YYNGEE.

The V and J genes are TRBV5-1 and TRBJ2-7; D is unresolved. Germline V gene sequence: CDR1 SGHRS, CDR2 YFSETQ. V lost 1 base, J lost 0 bases, and 8 bases lay in between. The CDR3 sequence is 14 residues long. The CDR3 sequence is CASSLHTGSYEQYF. In nucleotides, the CDR3 is TGCGCCAGCAGCTTGCATACGGGCTCCTACGAGCAGTACTTC.

The chain carries TRBV19 and TRBJ2-1, with no clear D. V lost 4 bases and J 5 bases, leaving 15 bases between the germline ends. The germline V gene has CDR1 LNHDA and CDR2 SQIVND (reference sequence). The CDR3 has 15 amino acids. CDR3 region: CASSTARALNNEQFF. Here the CDR3 DNA reads TGTGCCAGTAGTACTGCGCGAGCGCTGAACAATGAGCAGTTCTTC.

Concerning this clone itself: The identical CDR3 is also encoded by other nucleotide sequences in the sample. The chain links TRBV27 to TRBJ2-7; D ambiguous. CDR1 and CDR2 (germline): MNHEY, SMNVEV (reference sequence). There are 13 residues in the CDR3. Trimming took 2 bases from V and 3 from J, leaving 8 bases between them. CDR3 sequence: CASSLVGGYEQYF. The DNA of the CDR3 is TGTGCCAGCAGTTTAGTAGGCGGCTACGAGCAGTACTTC.

Worth noting for this clone: One end of the junction does not line up with germline, which may come from a read error. The V call is TRBV29-1, the J call TRBJ1-2; D possibly corresponds to TRBD1 (5 bases). The CDR3 sequence is 15 residues long. The germline gives CDR1 SQVTM, CDR2 ANQGSEA. The CDR3 sequence: CSVEESPGSLYGYTF. The CDR3, as DNA: TGCAGCGTCGAAGAATCTCCAGGGTCCCTCTATGGCTACACCTTC.

This sequence joins TRBV7-6 and TRBJ1-4; perhaps TRBD1 as D (5 bases). Germline V gene data show CDR1 as SGHVS and CDR2 as FNYEAQ. This CDR3 region has 12 residues. With 3 bases removed from V and 8 bases from J, the gap between germline ends came to 7 bases. As DNA, the CDR3 is TGTGCCAGCAGCTTTGGGACGGAAAAACTGTTTTTT. Its translation is CASSFGTEKLFF.

J is TRBJ1-1 and V is TRBV7-2; no reliable D call. CDR1 and CDR2 (germline): SGHTA, FQGNSA. CDR3 length: 16 residues. Trimming pared 1 base from V and 1 base from J, leaving 13 bases between. CDR3 bases: TGTGCCAGCAGCTTAGGGTACGGGGAAGGGAACACTGAAGCTTTCTTT. Encoded protein: CASSLGYGEGNTEAFF.

This chain uses TRBV5-4 with TRBJ2-7, with 12 bases matching TRBD2. The CDR3 contains 16 residues. After removal of 1 base from V and 6 bases from J, the junction contained 8 bases not matched to a gene. Per the germline V gene, CDR1 is SGHNT and CDR2 is YYREEE (reference sequence). CDR3 in amino acids: CASSLSLAGGSREQYF. The CDR3 DNA is TGTGCCAGCAGCTTGTCCCTAGCGGGAGGGTCCCGCGAGCAGTACTTC.

J is TRBJ2-6 and V is TRBV7-9; 7 bases map to TRBD2. This CDR3 has 17 residues. The germline CDR1 and CDR2 sequences are SEHNR and FQNEAQ (reference sequence). V was clipped by 7 bases and J by 0 bases; unmatched bases: 9. Here the CDR3 reads CASMGGIDSSGANVLTF. The CDR3 nucleotides are TGTGCCAGCATGGGAGGGATAGATTCCTCTGGGGCCAACGTCCTGACTTTC.

This sequence joins TRBV4-1 and TRBJ1-4, with D unclear. This CDR3 has 13 amino acids. Trimming shortened V by 1 base and J by 8 bases, and 8 bases separated the two germline ends. Germline V gene lookup returns CDR1 MGHRA and CDR2 YSYEKL. For the CDR3, the DNA is TGCGCCAGCAGCCAAGGGTGGCGGGAAAAACTGTTTTTT. It is translated as CASSQGWREKLFF.

This chain connects TRBV11-3 to TRBJ2-6, with D possibly being TRBD2 (7 bases). Deletions cut 3 bases from V and 1 base from J, with 13 bases between. This CDR3 has 17 residues. CDR1 and CDR2 (germline): SGHNT, YENEEA. DNA for the CDR3: TGTGCCAGCAGCTTGGGGGGGCAAGCTTCTGGGGCCAACGTCCTGACTTTC. It specifies CASSLGGQASGANVLTF.

This sequence joins TRBV27 and TRBJ1-6, with 8 bases matching TRBD1. Germline V CDR1 and CDR2: MNHEY, SMNVEV (reference sequence). This CDR3 comprises 16 residues. V lost 6 bases and J lost 6; bases outside the gene matches: 10. The CDR3: CASREGTGLANSPLHF. DNA for the CDR3: TGTGCCAGCAGAGAGGGGACAGGTCTGGCTAATTCACCCCTCCACTTT.

This clone was found once. The chain is built from TRBV4-1 and TRBJ2-7; D gene unclear. CDR3 size: 15 residues. Germline-derived CDR1 and CDR2 are MGHRA and YSYEKL. V dropped 6 bases and J dropped 0 bases, with 15 bases sitting between them. This chain's CDR3 is CASSVTGLDSYEQYF. CDR3 in DNA: TGCGCCAGCAGTGTCACCGGTCTGGACTCCTACGAGCAGTACTTC.

The chain couples TRBV21-1 to TRBJ2-7; TRBD1, the table's D call, was not compared with the DNA. TRBV21-1 has pseudogene status. CDR3 length: 15 amino acids. The CDR3 region is CAPTPIGTRAYEQYF. CDR3 bases: TGTGCCCCTACGCCTATAGGGACACGAGCCTACGAGCAGTACTTC.

This rearrangement joins TRBV5-4 to TRBJ2-3; TRBD1 agrees at 7 bases. CDR1 is SGHNT, CDR2 YYREEE, per germline (reference sequence). The CDR3 spans 16 residues. V lost 1 base and J lost 4; bases outside the gene matches: 9. This CDR3 reads CASSLPRQGVADTQYF. The CDR3 DNA is TGTGCCAGCAGCTTGCCCCGACAGGGAGTAGCAGATACGCAGTATTTT.

Regarding this clone: The sample has other DNA sequences that encode this CDR3 too. V is TRBV18 and J is TRBJ1-1; D uncertain. CDR1 and CDR2 from the germline V gene are KGHSH and LQKENI. The CDR3 runs to 12 residues. V was shortened by 3 bases and J by 1 base, with 3 bases between the two germline ends. The chain's CDR3 is CASSPENTEAFF. The CDR3 nucleotides are TGTGCCAGCTCACCGGAGAACACTGAAGCTTTCTTT. Drawing the rest from reference TRBV18 and TRBJ1-1, the complete variable domain is NAGVMQNPRHLVRRRGQEARLRCSPMKGHSHVYWYRQLPEEGLKFMVYLQKENIIDESGMPKERFSAEFPKEGPSILRIQQVVRGDSAAYFCASSPENTEAFFGQGTRLTVV.

The chain recombines TRBV18 with TRBJ1-1; the D is unclear. From germline, CDR1 is KGHSH and CDR2 LQKENI. The CDR3 runs to 15 residues. Trimming took off 2 bases at V and 0 bases at J, with 10 bases between the two ends. The CDR3 nucleotides are TGTGCCAGCTCACCAGTCCAGCCCATGAACACTGAAGCTTTCTTT. Its protein product is CASSPVQPMNTEAFF.

The chain links TRBV27 to TRBJ2-3, with D hard to call. V gave up 5 bases and J gave up 2 bases, with 11 bases separating them. The germline gives CDR1 MNHEY, CDR2 SMNVEV (reference sequence). The CDR3 runs to 14 residues. The CDR3 DNA follows: TGTGCCAGCAGTCCCCACCGGGCCACAGATACGCAGTATTTT. Translation: CASSPHRATDTQYF.

The chain uses TRBV18 and TRBJ1-1; 10 bases are a match to TRBD1. CDR3 size: 14 residues. Per germline, CDR1 KGHSH and CDR2 LQKENI. The V segment lost 3 bases and the J segment 6 bases; nucleotides outside the gene matches: 4. In nucleotides, the CDR3 is TGTGCCAGCTCACCTGGACAGGGGGACCCTGAAGCTTTCTTT. It yields the protein CASSPGQGDPEAFF. The full variable domain, its missing parts supplied by reference TRBV18 and TRBJ1-1, is NAGVMQNPRHLVRRRGQEARLRCSPMKGHSHVYWYRQLPEEGLKFMVYLQKENIIDESGMPKERFSAEFPKEGPSILRIQQVVRGDSAAYFCASSPGQGDPEAFFGQGTRLTVV.

This clone has just a few counts. V usage is TRBV6-5 and J usage is TRBJ2-7; weak D call: TRBD2 (6 bases). CDR3 size: 14 residues. Germline V gene data show CDR1 as MNHEY and CDR2 as SVGAGI. Trimming removed 6 bases at V and 2 bases at J, with 14 bases between. CDR3: CASSAEEGPYEQYF. CDR3 sequence (DNA): TGTGCCAGCAGCGCCGAGGAGGGTCCCTACGAGCAGTACTTC.

This clone was seen only once. CDR3 coding DNA: TGTGCCAGCAGTGTCGGACAGGGGACAAAAAACATTCAGTACTTC. Protein sequence: CASSVGQGTKNIQYF. This chain uses TRBV2 with TRBJ2-4, with TRBD1 identical over 9 bases. Germline lookup yields CDR1 SNHLY and CDR2 FYNNEI. The CDR3 spans 15 residues. J was trimmed by 4 bases and V by 4 bases; bases with no gene match: 5.

The chain combines TRBV19 with TRBJ2-7, with D tentatively TRBD1 or TRBD2 (5 bases each). This CDR3 has 13 residues. The V gene's germline CDR1 is LNHDA and CDR2 SQIVND (reference sequence). Trimming removed 3 bases at V and 3 bases at J, with 9 bases between. The CDR3 DNA reads TGTGCCAGTAGTATGGGGACCTTCTACGAGCAGTACTTC. Amino acid sequence: CASSMGTFYEQYF.

This clone was picked up one time. J is TRBJ1-4 and V is TRBV30; 8 positions agree with TRBD1. Germline V gene lookup returns CDR1 GTSNPN and CDR2 SVGIG (reference sequence). The CDR3 contains 15 residues. Losses at the gene ends were 2 bases for V and 7 bases for J; bases not matched to a gene: 9. The CDR3 coding sequence is TGTGCCTGGAGTCCTGGACAGGGATTTTCTGAAAAACTGTTTTTT. It specifies CAWSPGQGFSEKLFF.

The CDR3 DNA reads TGTGCCAGCAACAGACAGCTCCAAGAGACCCAGTACTTC. Translated: CASNRQLQETQYF. V is TRBV2 and J is TRBJ2-5, with D possibly being TRBD1 (5 bases). The ends were cut back, 7 bases at V and 1 base at J, with 10 bases in the middle. The CDR3 loop spans 13 amino acids. CDR1 SNHLY and CDR2 FYNNEI come from the germline V gene.

J is TRBJ2-5 and V is TRBV9; 8 bases line up with TRBD2. Germline CDR1 and CDR2: SGDLS and YYNGEE. V trimming: 3 bases; J trimming: 5 bases; junction bases outside the gene matches: 6. The CDR3 sequence is 14 residues long. CDR3 bases: TGTGCCAGCAGCGCGACTAGCGCGAGTGAGACCCAGTACTTC. Residues: CASSATSASETQYF.

The chain employs TRBV7-2 and TRBJ2-7; D ambiguous. CDR3 size: 13 residues. Germline lookup yields CDR1 SGHTA and CDR2 FQGNSA. V shed 4 bases and J shed 2 bases, with 9 bases lying between them. The CDR3 is CASSSGLAYEQYF. The CDR3, as DNA: TGTGCCAGCAGCTCCGGGTTAGCCTACGAGCAGTACTTC.